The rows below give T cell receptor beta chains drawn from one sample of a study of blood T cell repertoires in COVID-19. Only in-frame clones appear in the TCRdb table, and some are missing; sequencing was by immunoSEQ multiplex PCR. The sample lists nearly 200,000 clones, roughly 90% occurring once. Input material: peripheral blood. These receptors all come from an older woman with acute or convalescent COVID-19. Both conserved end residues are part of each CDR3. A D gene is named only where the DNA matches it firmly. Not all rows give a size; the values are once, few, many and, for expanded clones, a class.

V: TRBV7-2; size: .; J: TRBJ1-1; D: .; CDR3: CASRLGQTNTEAFF; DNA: TGTGCCAGCAGACTGGGACAAACGAACACTGAAGCTTTCTTT
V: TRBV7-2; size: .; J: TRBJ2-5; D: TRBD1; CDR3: CASSASRDSSEGTQYF; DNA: TGTGCCAGCAGCGCGTCCCGGGACAGCTCCGAGGGGACCCAGTACTTC
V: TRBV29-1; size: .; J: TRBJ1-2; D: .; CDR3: CSVRGETYGYTF; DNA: TGCAGCGTTAGGGGTGAAACCTATGGCTACACCTTC
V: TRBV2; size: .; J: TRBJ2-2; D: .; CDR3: CASSGSSVNTGELFF; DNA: TGTGCCAGCAGTGGGAGTAGCGTGAACACCGGGGAGCTGTTTTTT
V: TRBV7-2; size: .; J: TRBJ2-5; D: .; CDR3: CASSRTAIQETQYF; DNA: TGTGCCAGCAGCCGGACAGCCATCCAAGAGACCCAGTACTTC
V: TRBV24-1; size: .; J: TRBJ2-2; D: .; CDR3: CATSDQGLNTGELFF; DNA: TGTGCCACCAGTGACCAGGGGCTCAACACCGGGGAGCTGTTTTTT
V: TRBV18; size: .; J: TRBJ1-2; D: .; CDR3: CASSPIREDGYTF; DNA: TGTGCCAGCTCACCGATCCGGGAAGATGGCTACACCTTC
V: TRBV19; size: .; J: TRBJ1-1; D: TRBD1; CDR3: CASTPGQLLGEAFF; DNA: TGTGCCAGTACCCCGGGACAGCTCCTGGGGGAAGCTTTCTTT
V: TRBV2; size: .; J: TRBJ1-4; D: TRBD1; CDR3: CASSELTPGTGVLFEKLFF; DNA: TGTGCCAGCAGTGAATTAACGCCGGGGACAGGGGTCCTTTTTGAAAAACTGTTTTTT
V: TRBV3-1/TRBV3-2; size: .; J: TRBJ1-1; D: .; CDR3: CASSHLGTEAFF; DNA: TGTGCCAGCAGCCATCTTGGGACAGAAGCTTTCTTT
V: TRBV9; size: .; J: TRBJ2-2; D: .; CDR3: CASSVESTRPTGELFF; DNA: TGTGCCAGCAGCGTAGAGTCTACGCGTCCCACCGGGGAGCTGTTTTTT
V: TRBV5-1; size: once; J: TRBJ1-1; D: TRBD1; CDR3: CASSINPGTGGGTEAFF; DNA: TGCGCCAGCAGCATTAATCCCGGGACAGGGGGAGGGACTGAAGCTTTCTTT
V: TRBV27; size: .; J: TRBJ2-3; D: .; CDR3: CASSSLLTDTQYF; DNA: TGTGCCAGCAGTTCCCTCCTCACAGATACGCAGTATTTT
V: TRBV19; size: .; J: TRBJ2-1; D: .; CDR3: CASSIGQNSYNEQFF; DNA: TGTGCCAGTAGTATAGGTCAGAACTCCTACAATGAGCAGTTCTTC
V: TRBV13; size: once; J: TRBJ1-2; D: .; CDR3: CASSLETVPYGYTF; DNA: TGTGCCAGCAGCTTAGAAACAGTCCCCTATGGCTACACCTTC
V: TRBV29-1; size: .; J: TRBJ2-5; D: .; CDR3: CSVDPLTRPIWETQYF; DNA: TGCAGCGTTGATCCCTTGACTCGCCCCATTTGGGAGACCCAGTACTTC
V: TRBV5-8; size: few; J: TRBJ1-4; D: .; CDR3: CASSRDTEEKLFF; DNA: TGTGCCAGCAGCAGGGACACAGAGGAAAAACTGTTTTTT
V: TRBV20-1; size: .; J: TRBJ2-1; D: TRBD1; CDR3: CSALTGNEQFF; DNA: TGCAGTGCCCTGACAGGGAATGAGCAGTTCTTC
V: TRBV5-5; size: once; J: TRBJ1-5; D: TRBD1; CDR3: CASSLGGQLYQPQHF; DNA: TGTGCCAGCAGCTTAGGGGGACAGTTGTATCAGCCCCAGCATTTT
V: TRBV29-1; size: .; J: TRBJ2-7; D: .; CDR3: CSVDVSSYEQYF; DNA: TGCAGCGTTGATGTTAGCTCCTACGAGCAGTACTTC
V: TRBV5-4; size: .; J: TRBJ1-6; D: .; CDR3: CASSYEMRGGVNSPLHF; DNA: TGTGCCAGCAGCTACGAAATGCGGGGTGGGGTGAATTCACCCCTCCACTTT
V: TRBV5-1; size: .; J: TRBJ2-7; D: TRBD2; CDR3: CASSFLAGARNEQYF; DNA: TGCGCCAGCAGCTTTTTAGCGGGAGCGAGGAACGAGCAGTACTTC
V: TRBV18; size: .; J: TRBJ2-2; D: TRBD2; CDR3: CASSPSAGANTGELFF; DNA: TGTGCCAGCTCACCATCAGCGGGAGCGAACACCGGGGAGCTGTTTTTT
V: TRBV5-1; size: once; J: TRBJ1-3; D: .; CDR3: CASYQGTLGGNTIYF; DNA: TGCGCCAGCTATCAGGGGACGCTGGGAGGAAACACCATATATTTT
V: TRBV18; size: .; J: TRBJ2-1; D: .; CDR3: CASSPPSVNEQFF; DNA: TGTGCCAGCTCACCACCGTCAGTTAATGAGCAGTTCTTC
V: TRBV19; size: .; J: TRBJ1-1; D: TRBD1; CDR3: CASSPTGSGWATEAFF; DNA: TGTGCCAGTAGTCCGACAGGGTCCGGATGGGCCACTGAAGCTTTCTTT
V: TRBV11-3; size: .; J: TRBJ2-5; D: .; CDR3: CASSFLLGAQETQYF; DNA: TGTGCCAGCAGCTTCCTCCTGGGGGCTCAAGAGACCCAGTACTTC
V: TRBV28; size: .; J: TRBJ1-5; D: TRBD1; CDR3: CATEMTGAGQPQHF; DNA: TGTGCCACCGAGATGACAGGGGCCGGTCAGCCCCAGCATTTT
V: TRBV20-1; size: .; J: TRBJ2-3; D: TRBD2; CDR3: CSASPGLAGVTDTQYF; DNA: TGCAGTGCTAGTCCCGGACTAGCGGGAGTCACAGATACGCAGTATTTT
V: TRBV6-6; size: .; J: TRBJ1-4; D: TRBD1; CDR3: CASSLRTGGNEKLFF; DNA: TGTGCCAGCAGTTTACGGACAGGGGGTAATGAAAAACTGTTTTTT
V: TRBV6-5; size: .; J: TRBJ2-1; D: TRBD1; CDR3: CASRGQGLINEQFF; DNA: TGTGCCAGCAGGGGACAGGGACTTATCAATGAGCAGTTCTTC
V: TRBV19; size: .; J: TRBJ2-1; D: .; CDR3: CASSMGLREQFF; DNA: TGTGCCAGTAGTATGGGGCTACGTGAGCAGTTCTTC
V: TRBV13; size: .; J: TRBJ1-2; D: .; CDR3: CASSLSAGAVANYGYTF; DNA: TGTGCCAGCAGCTTATCAGCGGGGGCGGTTGCTAACTATGGCTACACCTTC
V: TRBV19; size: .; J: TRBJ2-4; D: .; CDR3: CASSLTGAKNIQYF; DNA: TGTGCCAGTAGTTTAACAGGAGCCAAAAACATTCAGTACTTC
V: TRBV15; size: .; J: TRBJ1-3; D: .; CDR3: CATSRDQGPGNTIYF; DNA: TGTGCCACCAGCAGAGATCAGGGCCCTGGAAACACCATATATTTT
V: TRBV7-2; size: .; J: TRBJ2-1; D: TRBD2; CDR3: CASSREGTSGGRNEQFF; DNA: TGTGCCAGCAGCCGCGAGGGGACTAGCGGGGGGAGGAATGAGCAGTTCTTC
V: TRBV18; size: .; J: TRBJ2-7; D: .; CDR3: CASSGAARGYEQYF; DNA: TGTGCCAGCTCAGGAGCAGCGCGGGGCTACGAGCAGTACTTC
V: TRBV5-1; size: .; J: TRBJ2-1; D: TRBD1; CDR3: CASATGQGRNEQFF; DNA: TGCGCCAGCGCTACTGGACAGGGGCGAAATGAGCAGTTCTTC
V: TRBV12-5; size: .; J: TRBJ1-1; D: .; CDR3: CASGLSLGGYTEAFF; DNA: TGTGCTAGTGGTTTGAGTTTGGGGGGATACACTGAAGCTTTCTTT
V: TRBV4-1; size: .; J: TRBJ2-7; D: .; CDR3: CASSLRGGGYEQYF; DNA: TGCGCCAGCAGTCTTAGGGGAGGCGGCTACGAGCAGTACTTC
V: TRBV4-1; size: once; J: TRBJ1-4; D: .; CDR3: CASSRFRGTNEKLFF; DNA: TGCGCCAGCAGCCGATTCAGGGGAACTAATGAAAAACTGTTTTTT
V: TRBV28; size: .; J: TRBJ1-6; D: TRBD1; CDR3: CASTGQSFYNSPLHF; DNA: TGTGCCAGCACGGGACAGAGTTTCTATAATTCACCCCTCCACTTT
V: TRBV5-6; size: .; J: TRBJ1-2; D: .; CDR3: CASSRRGAPNYGYTF; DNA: TGTGCCAGCAGCCGGAGGGGAGCCCCTAACTATGGCTACACCTTC
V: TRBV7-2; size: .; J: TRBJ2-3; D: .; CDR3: CASSFLAMGDTQYF; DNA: TGTGCCAGCAGCTTTCTAGCGATGGGAGATACGCAGTATTTT
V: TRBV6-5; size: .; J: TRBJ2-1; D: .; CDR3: CASSYGDPRGKQFF; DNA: TGTGCCAGCAGTTACGGGGACCCTCGGGGGAAGCAGTTCTTC
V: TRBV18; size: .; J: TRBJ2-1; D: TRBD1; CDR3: CASSPFISGGQVNEQFF; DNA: TGTGCCAGCTCACCTTTCATCTCAGGGGGCCAGGTCAATGAGCAGTTCTTC
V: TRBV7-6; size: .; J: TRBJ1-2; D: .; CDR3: CASKGYSNYGYTF; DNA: TGTGCCAGCAAGGGGTATTCTAACTATGGCTACACCTTC
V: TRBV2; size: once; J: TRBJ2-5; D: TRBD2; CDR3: CASSVGLAGTQYF; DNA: TGTGCCAGCAGTGTGGGGCTAGCGGGGACCCAGTACTTC
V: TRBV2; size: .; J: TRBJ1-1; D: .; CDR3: CASSSFRNTEAFF; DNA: TGTGCCAGCAGTTCGTTTCGGAACACTGAAGCTTTCTTT
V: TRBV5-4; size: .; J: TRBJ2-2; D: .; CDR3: CASSSQLAPNTGELFF; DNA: TGTGCCAGCAGCTCCCAACTAGCCCCGAACACCGGGGAGCTGTTTTTT
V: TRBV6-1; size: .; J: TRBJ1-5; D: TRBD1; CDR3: CASSEGSRQGGNQPQHF; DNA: TGTGCCAGCAGTGAAGGGTCTAGGCAGGGGGGAAATCAGCCCCAGCATTTT
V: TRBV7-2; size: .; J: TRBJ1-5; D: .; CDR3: CASSLPGSDQPQHF; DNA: TGTGCCAGCAGCCTCCCGGGGAGCGATCAGCCCCAGCATTTT
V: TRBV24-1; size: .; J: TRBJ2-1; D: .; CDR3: CATTTEYDNEQFF; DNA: TGTGCCACCACTACTGAGTACGACAATGAGCAGTTCTTC
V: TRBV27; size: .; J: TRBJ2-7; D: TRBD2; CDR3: CASSLSPTSGYEQYF; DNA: TGTGCCAGCAGTTTATCCCCGACTAGCGGCTACGAGCAGTACTTC
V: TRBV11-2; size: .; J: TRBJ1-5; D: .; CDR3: CASSPGLNQPQHF; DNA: TGTGCCAGCAGCCCAGGCCTCAATCAGCCCCAGCATTTT
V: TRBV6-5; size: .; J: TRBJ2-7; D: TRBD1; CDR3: CASSLGTGGYEQYF; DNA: TGTGCCAGCAGTCTCGGGACAGGGGGCTACGAGCAGTACTTC
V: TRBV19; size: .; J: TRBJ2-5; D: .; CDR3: CASSPREAGGGETQYF; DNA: TGTGCCAGTAGTCCGCGGGAGGCAGGGGGTGGGGAGACCCAGTACTTC
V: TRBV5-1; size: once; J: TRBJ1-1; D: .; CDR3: CASSLVAAKNTEAFF; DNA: TGCGCCAGCAGCTTGGTGGCGGCCAAGAACACTGAAGCTTTCTTT
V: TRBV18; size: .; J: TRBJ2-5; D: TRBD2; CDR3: CASSPQRGAQETQYF; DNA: TGTGCCAGCTCACCACAGCGGGGGGCCCAAGAGACCCAGTACTTC
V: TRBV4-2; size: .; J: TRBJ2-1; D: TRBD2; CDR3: CASSPSSGGNEQFF; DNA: TGTGCCAGCAGCCCATCTAGCGGGGGAAATGAGCAGTTCTTC